The clone carrying this TCR beta chain was counted a few times. V lost 2 bases, J lost 5 bases, and 8 bases stayed unmatched. The CDR3 has 15 residues. In germline, CDR1 is MNHEY, CDR2 SVGAGI. TCRdb reprocessed the 5' RACE reads via MiXCR and lists one record per CDR3 protein. The repertoire holds 200,000 to 250,000 distinct CDR3 sequences, 6.5% to 9% seen once, with around 5% in the top ten. This entry is derived from a study of identical twins. Healthy Caucasian individuals made up all the donors. The data were also submitted as part of a second study, on yellow fever vaccine responses in identical twins.

This TCR was sampled from a woman between 18 and 29 years old in good health. The chain recombines TRBV6-5 with TRBJ2-5; TRBD1 matches 7 bases. Sequenced: CD8+ T cells sorted from blood. CDR3 loop: CASSYRGQVGETQYF. DNA of the CDR3: TGTGCCAGCAGTTACCGTGGACAGGTGGGGGAGACCCAGTACTTC.